Given below is one T cell receptor beta chain in context. Its recognized antigen is unknown. The sample holds no much larger clone one base away, and base qualities are not on file. This entry belongs to a study of CD4 T cells in relation to SARS-CoV-2 and coronaviruses (dated by TCRdb to 2020 to 2023). Regarding the complete study: In the ViraFEST assay, PBMCs were cultured with antigen for 9 to 10 days, after which TCR beta CDR3s were sequenced to identify clonal expansions specific to the antigen. An HIV-1 Nef peptide pool or a no-peptide culture served as the negative reference condition. HLA restriction was mapped for shared crossreactive spike epitopes using patient-derived lymphoblastoid cell lines. At the level of individual TCR clonotypes, the study evaluated whether memory CD4+ T cells crossreact between the spike proteins of SARS-CoV-2 and those of common cold coronaviruses. The Adaptive Biotechnologies TCR-sequencing kit was used to sequence samples from a few pre-COVID donors and the naive versus memory experiments, whereas other data were Illumina-based. For other donors in the study, expansion assays were sequenced with a different, Illumina-based TCR-beta assay. The investigation overall reported the following: Compared with monoreactive clones, crossreactive clones had significantly weaker SARS-CoV-2-driven expansion, a result consistent with antigenic imprinting. Small numbers of patients and of tested TCRs limited the study. Crossreactivity analysis centred on spike protein, so crossreactivity against other viral proteins was not assessed. In roughly 60% of donors, memory CD4+ clonotypes turned up that crossrecognized SARS-CoV-2 and at least one common cold coronavirus spike. Because no donor provided both pre-pandemic and post-infection samples, tracing the source of pre-existing responses was limited.

The library was obtained by the immunoSEQ multiplex PCR assay. In the source study's methods: During preprocessing, nonproductive sequences were removed, along with CDR3s that did not begin with C, did not end with F or W, or were shorter than 7 amino acids. Antigen-specific clonotypes were called with the MANAFEST web app, based on expansion relative to reference and other culture wells. A clone counted as positive if significantly expanded in 2 of 3 replicate wells versus the reference culture at FDR below 0.05. A further requirement for positive clones was significant expansion compared with all other tandem wells, along with an odds ratio above 5. CDR3 homology was quantified as pairwise Levenshtein distance, calculated with the stringdist R package after three terminal residues were trimmed from each end. This immuneACCESS table, as held by TCRdb, lists in-frame sequences with V and J called but not all clones. Of the missing ones, under half trace to an unresolved V gene in checked studies; the others have no known cause. For V, J and clone size, that table is used; D and trimming come from the DNA. The table for this sample lists tens of thousands of clones; roughly three quarters of them were counted only once. The top ten constitute about 16% of the sample.

CD4+ T cells from unexposed donors were collected before the COVID-19 pandemic (2011-2018). After less than eleven days of culture, CD4+ T cells were isolated with the EasySep CD4+ T cell isolation kit. As cell numbers permitted, CD4+ T cells from unexposed donors were tested for reactivity to SARS-CoV-2 S and N and to four common cold coronavirus spike pools. About 1.9 million PBMCs per well were cultured in IMDM with about 4.9% human AB serum and approximately 10 IU/ml IL-2. Half of the culture medium was replaced with fresh IL-2-containing medium on days 3 and 7. In general, every peptide culture condition was set up in three replicate wells. The leukapheresis product used for the unexposed donors was purchased from a commercial source. Ficoll-Paque PLUS gradient centrifugation was used to isolate PBMCs from either whole blood or leukapheresis product. PBMCs were either cryopreserved at -140°C or used fresh in the expansion assay. The QIAamp Micro DNA Kit was used to extract genomic DNA from the CD4+ T cells.

Here V drops 1 base and J drops 5 bases, and the junction holds 10 bases not matched to any gene. According to the germline V gene (reference sequence), CDR1 reads SEHNR and CDR2 reads FQNEAQ. The CDR3 contains 16 residues, cysteine and phenylalanine counted. This entry keeps only the CDR3 DNA: 48 bases, framed from base 1. This sequence originates from a human donor in good health. Material: CD4+ T cells from PBMCs, cultured in vitro. The rearrangement combines TRBV7-9 with TRBJ1-2, with 7 bases aligning to TRBD1. The DNA reads TGTGCCAGCAGCTTAGGCCAGACAGGGTCCATTTATGGCTACACCTTC. This codes for CASSLGQTGSIYGYTF.